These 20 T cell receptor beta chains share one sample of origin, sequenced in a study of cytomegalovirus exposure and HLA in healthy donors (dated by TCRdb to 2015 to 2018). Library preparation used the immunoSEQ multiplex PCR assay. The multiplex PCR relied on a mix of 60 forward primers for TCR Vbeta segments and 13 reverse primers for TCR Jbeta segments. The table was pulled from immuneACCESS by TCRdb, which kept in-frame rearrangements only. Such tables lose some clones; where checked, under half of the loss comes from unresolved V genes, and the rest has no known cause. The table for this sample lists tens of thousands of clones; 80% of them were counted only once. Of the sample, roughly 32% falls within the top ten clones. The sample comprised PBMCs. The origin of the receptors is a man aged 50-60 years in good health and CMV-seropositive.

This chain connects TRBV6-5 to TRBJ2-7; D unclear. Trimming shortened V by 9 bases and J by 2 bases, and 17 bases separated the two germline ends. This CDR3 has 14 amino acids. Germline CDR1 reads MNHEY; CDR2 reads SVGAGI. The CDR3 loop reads CASSIAVAPYEQYF. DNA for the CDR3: TGTGCCAGTTCTATAGCAGTCGCCCCCTACGAGCAGTACTTC.

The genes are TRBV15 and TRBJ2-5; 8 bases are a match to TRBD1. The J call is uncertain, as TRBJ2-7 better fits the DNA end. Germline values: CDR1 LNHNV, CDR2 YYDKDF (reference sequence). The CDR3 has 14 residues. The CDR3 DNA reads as TGTGCCACCAGCAGGGGCGGGACAGGTTACGAGCAGTACTTC. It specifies CATSRGGTGYEQYF.

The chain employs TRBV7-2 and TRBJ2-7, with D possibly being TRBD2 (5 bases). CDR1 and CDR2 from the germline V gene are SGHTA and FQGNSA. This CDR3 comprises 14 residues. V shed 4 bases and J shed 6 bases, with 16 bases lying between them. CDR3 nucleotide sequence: TGTGCCAGCAGCTACGGGCCCGGGGTGGGCGAGCAGTACTTC. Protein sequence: CASSYGPGVGEQYF.

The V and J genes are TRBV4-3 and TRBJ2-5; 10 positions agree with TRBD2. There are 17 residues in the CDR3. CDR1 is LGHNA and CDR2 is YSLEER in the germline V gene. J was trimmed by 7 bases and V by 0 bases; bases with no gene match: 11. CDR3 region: CASSQDSTSGAVGTQYF. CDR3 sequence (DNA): TGCGCCAGCAGCCAAGATAGCACTAGCGGGGCGGTGGGGACCCAGTACTTC.

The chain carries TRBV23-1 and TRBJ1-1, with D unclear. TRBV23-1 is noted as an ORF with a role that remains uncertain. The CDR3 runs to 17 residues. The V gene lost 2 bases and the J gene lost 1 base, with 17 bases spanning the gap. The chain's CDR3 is CASSQGDSGVPNTEAFF. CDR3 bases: TGCGCCAGCAGTCAAGGAGATAGCGGGGTTCCGAACACTGAAGCTTTCTTT.

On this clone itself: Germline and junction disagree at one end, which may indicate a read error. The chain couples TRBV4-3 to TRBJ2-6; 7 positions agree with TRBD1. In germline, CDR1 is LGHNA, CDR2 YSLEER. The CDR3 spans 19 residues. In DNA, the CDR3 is TGCGCCAGCAGCCAAGATTTTGCAGGGGGTAGCTCTGGGGCCAACGGCCTGACTTTC. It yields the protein CASSQDFAGGSSGANGLTF.

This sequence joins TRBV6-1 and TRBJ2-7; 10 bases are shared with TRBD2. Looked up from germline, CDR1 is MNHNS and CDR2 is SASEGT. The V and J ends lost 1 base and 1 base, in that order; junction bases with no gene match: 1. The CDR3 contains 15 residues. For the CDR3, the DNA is TGTGCCAGCAGTGAAGAGGGACTAGCGTCCTACGAGCAGTACTTC. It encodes CASSEEGLASYEQYF.

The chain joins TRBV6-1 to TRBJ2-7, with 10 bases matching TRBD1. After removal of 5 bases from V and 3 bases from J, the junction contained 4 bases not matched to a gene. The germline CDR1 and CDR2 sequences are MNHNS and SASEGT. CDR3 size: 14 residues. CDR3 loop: CASSTRTGGYEQYF. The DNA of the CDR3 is TGTGCCAGCAGTACTCGGACAGGGGGCTACGAGCAGTACTTC.

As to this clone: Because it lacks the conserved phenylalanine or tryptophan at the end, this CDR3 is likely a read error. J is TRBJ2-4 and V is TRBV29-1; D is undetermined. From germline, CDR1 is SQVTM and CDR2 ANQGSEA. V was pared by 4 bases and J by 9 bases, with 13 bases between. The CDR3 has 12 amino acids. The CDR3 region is CSVGQRASIQYL. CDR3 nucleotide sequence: TGCAGCGTTGGTCAGCGAGCTAGCATTCAGTACCTC.

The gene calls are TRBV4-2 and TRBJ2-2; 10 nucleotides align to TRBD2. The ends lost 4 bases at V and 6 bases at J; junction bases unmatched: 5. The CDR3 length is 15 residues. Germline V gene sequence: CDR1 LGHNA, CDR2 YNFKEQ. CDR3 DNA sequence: TGTGCCAGCAGCCTGGCTAGCGGGGGCGCCGGGGAGCTGTTTTTT. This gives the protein CASSLASGGAGELFF.

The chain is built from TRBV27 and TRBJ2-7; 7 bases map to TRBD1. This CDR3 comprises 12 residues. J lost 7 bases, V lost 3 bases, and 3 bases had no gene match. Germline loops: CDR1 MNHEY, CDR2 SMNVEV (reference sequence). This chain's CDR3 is CASSFRQGEQYF. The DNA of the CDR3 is TGTGCCAGCAGTTTCAGACAGGGTGAGCAGTACTTC.

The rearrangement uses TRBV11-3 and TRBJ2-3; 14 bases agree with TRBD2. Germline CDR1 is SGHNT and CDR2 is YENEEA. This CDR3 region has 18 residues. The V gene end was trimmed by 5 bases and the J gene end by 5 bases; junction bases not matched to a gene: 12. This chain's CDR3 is CASSARLAGGVHGDTQYF. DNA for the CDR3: TGTGCCAGCAGCGCTCGACTAGCGGGAGGGGTTCACGGAGATACGCAGTATTTT.

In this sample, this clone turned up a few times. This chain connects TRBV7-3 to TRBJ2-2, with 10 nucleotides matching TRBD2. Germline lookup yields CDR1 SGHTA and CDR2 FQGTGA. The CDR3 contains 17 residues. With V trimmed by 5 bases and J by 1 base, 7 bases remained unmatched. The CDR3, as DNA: TGTGCCAGCAGCATACGACGGACTAGCGGGAACACCGGGGAGCTGTTTTTT. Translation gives CASSIRRTSGNTGELFF.

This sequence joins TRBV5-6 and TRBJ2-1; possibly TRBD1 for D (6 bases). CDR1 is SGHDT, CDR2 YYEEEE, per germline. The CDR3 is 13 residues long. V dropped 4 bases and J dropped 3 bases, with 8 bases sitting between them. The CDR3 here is CASSRTDYNEQFF. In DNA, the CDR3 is TGTGCCAGCAGCCGGACAGACTACAATGAGCAGTTCTTC.

The CDR3 DNA reads TGCGCCAGCAGCTTGGATCCGGGAGGAGCTTTCTTT. Its translation is CASSLDPGGAFF. V gene TRBV5-1 combines with J gene TRBJ1-1, with no clear D. V lost 0 bases, J lost 10 bases, and 10 bases lay in between. The CDR3 spans 12 residues. Germline CDR1 reads SGHRS; CDR2 reads YFSETQ.

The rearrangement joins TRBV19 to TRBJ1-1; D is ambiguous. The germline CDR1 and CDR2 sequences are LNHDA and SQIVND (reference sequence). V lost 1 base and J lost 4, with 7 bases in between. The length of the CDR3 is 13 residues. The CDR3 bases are TGTGCCAGTAGTATAGCCAGGTCCACTGAAGCTTTCTTT. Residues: CASSIARSTEAFF.

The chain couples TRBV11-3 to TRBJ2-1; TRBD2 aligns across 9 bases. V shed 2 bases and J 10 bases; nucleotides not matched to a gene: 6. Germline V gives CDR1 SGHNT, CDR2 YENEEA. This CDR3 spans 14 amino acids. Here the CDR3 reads CASSLNPSGDEQFF. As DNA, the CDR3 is TGTGCCAGCAGCTTAAATCCTAGCGGGGACGAGCAGTTCTTC.

The CDR3 sequence: CASSRLAGVGGEQFF. Written as DNA, the CDR3 is TGTGCCAGCAGCCGACTAGCGGGAGTAGGCGGTGAGCAGTTCTTC. The gene calls are TRBV11-3 and TRBJ2-1; 12 bases fit TRBD2. The CDR3 loop spans 15 amino acids. Germline V CDR1 and CDR2: SGHNT, YENEEA. J lost 9 bases, V lost 5 bases, and 8 bases had no gene match. Combining the CDR3 with reference TRBV11-3 and TRBJ2-1 gives the whole variable domain EAGVVQSPRYKIIEKKQPVAFWCNPISGHNTLYWYLQNLGQGPELLIRYENEEAVDDSQLPKDRFSAERLKGVDSTLKIQPAELGDSAVYLCASSRLAGVGGEQFFGPGTRLTVL.

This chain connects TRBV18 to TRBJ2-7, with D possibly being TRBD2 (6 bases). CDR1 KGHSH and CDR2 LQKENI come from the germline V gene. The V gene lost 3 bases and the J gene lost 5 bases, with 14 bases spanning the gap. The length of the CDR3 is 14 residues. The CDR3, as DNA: TGTGCCAGCTCACCTGTAAGGGGCGGGAACGAGCAGTACTTC. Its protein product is CASSPVRGGNEQYF.

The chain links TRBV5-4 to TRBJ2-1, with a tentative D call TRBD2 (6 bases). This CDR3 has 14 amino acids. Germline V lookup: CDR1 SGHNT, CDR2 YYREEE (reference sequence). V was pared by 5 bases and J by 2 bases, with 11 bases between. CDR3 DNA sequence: TGTGCCAGCAGTGGGGACTGGACCTACAATGAGCAGTTCTTC. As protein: CASSGDWTYNEQFF. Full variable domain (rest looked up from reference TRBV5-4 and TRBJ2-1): ETGVTQSPTHLIKTRGQQVTLRCSSQSGHNTVSWYQQALGQGPQFIFQYYREEENGRGNFPPRFSGLQFPNYSSELNVNALELDDSALYLCASSGDWTYNEQFFGPGTRLTVL.